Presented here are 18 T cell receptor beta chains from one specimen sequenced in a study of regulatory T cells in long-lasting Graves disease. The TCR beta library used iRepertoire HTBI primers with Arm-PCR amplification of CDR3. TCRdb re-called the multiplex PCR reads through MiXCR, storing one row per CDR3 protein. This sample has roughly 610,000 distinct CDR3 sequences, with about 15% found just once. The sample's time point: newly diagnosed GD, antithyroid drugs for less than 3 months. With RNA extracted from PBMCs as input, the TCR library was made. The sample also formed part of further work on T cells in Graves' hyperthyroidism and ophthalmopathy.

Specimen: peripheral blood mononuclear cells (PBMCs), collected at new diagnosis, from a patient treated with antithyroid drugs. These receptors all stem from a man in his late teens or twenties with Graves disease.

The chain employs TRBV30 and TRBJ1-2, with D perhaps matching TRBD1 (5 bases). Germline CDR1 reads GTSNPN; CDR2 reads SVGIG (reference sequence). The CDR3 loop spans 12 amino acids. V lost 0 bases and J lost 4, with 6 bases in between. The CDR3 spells CAWSVGPYGYTF. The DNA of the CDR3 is TGTGCCTGGAGTGTGGGACCCTATGGCTACACCTTC. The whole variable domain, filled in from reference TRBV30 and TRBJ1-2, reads SQTIHQWPATLVQPVGSPLSLECTVEGTSNPNLYWYRQAAGRGLQLLFYSVGIGQISSEVPQNLSASRPQDRQFILSSKKLLLSDSGFYLCAWSVGPYGYTFGSGTRLTVV.

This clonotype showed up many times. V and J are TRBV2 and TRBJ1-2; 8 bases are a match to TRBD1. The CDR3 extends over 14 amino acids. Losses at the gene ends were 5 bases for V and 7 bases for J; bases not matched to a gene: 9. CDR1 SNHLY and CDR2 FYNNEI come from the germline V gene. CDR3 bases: TGTGCCAGCAGTCAAGGCAGGGGGCCCGGTGGCTACACCTTC. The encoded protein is CASSQGRGPGGYTF.

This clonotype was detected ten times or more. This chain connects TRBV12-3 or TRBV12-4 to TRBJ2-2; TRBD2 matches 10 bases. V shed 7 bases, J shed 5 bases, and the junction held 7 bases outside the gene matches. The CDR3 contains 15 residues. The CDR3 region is CASTLRLAGTGELFF. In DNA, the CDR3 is TGTGCCAGCACGCTAAGACTAGCGGGTACCGGGGAGCTGTTTTTT.

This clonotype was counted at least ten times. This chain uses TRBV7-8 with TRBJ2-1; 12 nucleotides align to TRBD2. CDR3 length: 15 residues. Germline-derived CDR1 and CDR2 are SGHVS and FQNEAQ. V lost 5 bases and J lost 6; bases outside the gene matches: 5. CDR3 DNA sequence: TGTGCCAGCAGCATAGGGACTAGCGGGCTCAATGAGCAGTTCTTC. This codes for CASSIGTSGLNEQFF.

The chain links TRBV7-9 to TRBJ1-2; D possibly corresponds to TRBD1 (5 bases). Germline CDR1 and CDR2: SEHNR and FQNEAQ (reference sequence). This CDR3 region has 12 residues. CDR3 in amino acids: CALGEVNYGYTF. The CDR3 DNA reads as TGTGCGCTGGGGGAGGTTAACTATGGCTACACCTTC.

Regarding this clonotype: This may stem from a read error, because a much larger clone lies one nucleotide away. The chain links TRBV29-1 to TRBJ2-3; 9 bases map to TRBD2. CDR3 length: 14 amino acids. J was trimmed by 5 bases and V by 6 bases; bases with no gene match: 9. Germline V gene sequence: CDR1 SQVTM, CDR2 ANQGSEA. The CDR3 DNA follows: TGCAGCGTGGGGTCTAGCGGGAATGGAGATACGCAGTATTTT. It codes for CSVGSSGNGDTQYF.

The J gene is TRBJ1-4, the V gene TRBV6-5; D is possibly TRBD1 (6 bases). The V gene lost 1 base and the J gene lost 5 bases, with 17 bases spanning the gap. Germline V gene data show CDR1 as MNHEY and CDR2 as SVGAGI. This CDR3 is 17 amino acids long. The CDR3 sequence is CASSYFYGTLLNEKLFF. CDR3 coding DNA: TGTGCCAGCAGTTACTTTTACGGGACACTCCTGAATGAAAAACTGTTTTTT.

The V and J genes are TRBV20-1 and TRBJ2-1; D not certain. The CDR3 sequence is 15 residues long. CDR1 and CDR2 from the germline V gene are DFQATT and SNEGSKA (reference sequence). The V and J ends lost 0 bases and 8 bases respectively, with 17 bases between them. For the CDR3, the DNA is TGCAGTGCTAGAGATCATAGTCTAATCATCGATGAGCAGTTCTTC. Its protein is CSARDHSLIIDEQFF.

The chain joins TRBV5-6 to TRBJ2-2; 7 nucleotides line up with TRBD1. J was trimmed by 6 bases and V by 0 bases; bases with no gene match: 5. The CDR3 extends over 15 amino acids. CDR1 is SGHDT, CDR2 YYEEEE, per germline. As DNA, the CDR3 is TGTGCCAGCAGCTTGGGTACAGGGGCGGCCGGGGAGCTGTTTTTT. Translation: CASSLGTGAAGELFF.

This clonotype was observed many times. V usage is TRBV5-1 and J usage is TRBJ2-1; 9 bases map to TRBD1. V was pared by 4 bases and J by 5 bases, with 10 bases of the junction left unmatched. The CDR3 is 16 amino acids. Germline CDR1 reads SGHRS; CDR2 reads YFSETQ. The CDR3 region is CASSKGTGIGDNEQFF. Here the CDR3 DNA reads TGCGCCAGCAGCAAAGGGACAGGGATCGGTGACAATGAGCAGTTCTTC.

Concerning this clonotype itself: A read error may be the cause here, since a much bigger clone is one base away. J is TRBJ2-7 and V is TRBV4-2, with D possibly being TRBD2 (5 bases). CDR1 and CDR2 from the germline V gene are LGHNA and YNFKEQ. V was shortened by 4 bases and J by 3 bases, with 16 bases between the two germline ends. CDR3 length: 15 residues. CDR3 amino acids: CASSPCLEAHYEQYF. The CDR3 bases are TGTGCCAGCAGCCCCTGTCTGGAGGCGCACTACGAGCAGTACTTC.

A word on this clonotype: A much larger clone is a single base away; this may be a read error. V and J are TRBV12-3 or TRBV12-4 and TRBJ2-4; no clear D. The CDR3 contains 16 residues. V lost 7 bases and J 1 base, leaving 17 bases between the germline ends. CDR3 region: CASTFVVIGAKNIQYF. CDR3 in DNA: TGTGCCAGCACTTTCGTCGTGATAGGGGCCAAAAACATTCAGTACTTC.

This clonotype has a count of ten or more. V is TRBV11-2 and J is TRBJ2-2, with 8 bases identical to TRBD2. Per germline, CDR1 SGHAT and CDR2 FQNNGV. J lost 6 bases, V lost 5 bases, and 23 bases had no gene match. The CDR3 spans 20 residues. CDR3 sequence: CASSPRGSGRVREVSGELFF. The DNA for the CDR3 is TGTGCCAGCAGCCCGCGGGGCAGCGGGAGAGTGCGAGAGGTGTCCGGGGAGCTGTTTTTT.

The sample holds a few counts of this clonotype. CDR3 nucleotide sequence: TGTGCTAGTGGTTTGGGGTCTCACTACGAGCAGTACTTC. Protein product: CASGLGSHYEQYF. This chain joins TRBV12-5 and TRBJ2-7; D is ambiguous. Deletions cut 1 base from V and 3 bases from J, with 7 bases between. CDR1 and CDR2 (germline): LGHNT, FRNRAP. CDR3 length: 13 amino acids. Using reference TRBV12-5 and TRBJ2-7 for the parts outside the CDR3, the full variable domain is DARVTQTPRHKVTEMGQEVTMRCQPILGHNTVFWYRQTMMQGLELLAYFRNRAPLDDSGMPKDRFSAEMPDATLATLKIQPSEPRDSAVYFCASGLGSHYEQYFGPGTRLTVT.

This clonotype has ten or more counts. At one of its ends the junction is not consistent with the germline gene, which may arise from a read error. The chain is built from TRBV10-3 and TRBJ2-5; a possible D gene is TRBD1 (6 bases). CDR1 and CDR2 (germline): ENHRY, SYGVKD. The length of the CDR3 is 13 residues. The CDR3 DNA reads TGTGCCATCACTGAGGGGGTGAAAGAGACCCAGTACTTC. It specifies CAITEGVKETQYF.

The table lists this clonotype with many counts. CDR3 sequence (DNA): TGTGCCAGCAGTGAAAACAGGGGAAATGAGCAGTTCTTC. Its protein is CASSENRGNEQFF. V and J are TRBV2 and TRBJ2-1, with 7 bases aligning to TRBD1. J was trimmed by 7 bases and V by 2 bases; bases with no gene match: 2. Germline lookup yields CDR1 SNHLY and CDR2 FYNNEI. CDR3 length equals 13 residues.

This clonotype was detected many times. Here the CDR3 DNA reads TGTGCCAGCAGCCAAGATTGGACAGACTATAATTCACCCCTCCACTTT. Amino acids: CASSQDWTDYNSPLHF. This chain links TRBV3-1 with TRBJ1-6; tentatively, D is TRBD1 (6 bases). Between the trimmed V and J ends, which lost 0 bases and 3 bases, there was a span of 9 bases. The CDR3 spans 16 residues. Germline-derived CDR1 and CDR2 are LGHDT and YNNKEL (reference sequence). Variable domain in full (rest from reference TRBV3-1 and TRBJ1-6): DTAVSQTPKYLVTQMGNDKSIKCEQNLGHDTMYWYKQDSKKFLKIMFSYNNKELIINETVPNRFSPKSPDKAHLNLHINSLELGDSAVYFCASSQDWTDYNSPLHFGNGTRLTVT.

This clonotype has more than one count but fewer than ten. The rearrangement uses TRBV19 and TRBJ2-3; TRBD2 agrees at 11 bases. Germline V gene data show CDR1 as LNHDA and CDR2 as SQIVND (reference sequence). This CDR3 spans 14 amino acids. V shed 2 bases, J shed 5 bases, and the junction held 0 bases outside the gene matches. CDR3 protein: CASSILAGGDTQYF. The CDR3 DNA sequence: TGTGCCAGTAGTATACTAGCGGGAGGAGATACGCAGTATTTT.